Here is one T cell receptor (beta chain) with its context. Antigen unknown. MiXCR, applied by TCRdb to the 5' RACE reads, yields one record per CDR3 protein. The sample includes about 280,000 distinct CDR3 sequences, roughly 8.6% of them seen just once. This sample is drawn from a study of identical twins. Study findings and constraints: Cord blood's abundant beta clonotypes had fewer insertions, unlike memory repertoires.

This CDR3 region has 13 residues. V was cut by 8 bases and J by 3 bases, with 13 bases left in between. The germline V gene encodes CDR1 MNHNS and CDR2 SASEGT. The sample was also reused in another study, on yellow fever vaccine responses in identical twins.

The V and J genes are TRBV6-1 and TRBJ1-1; D unclear. Sample: memory (CD45RO+) T cells sorted from blood. The sequence was collected from a woman under 30 in good health. CDR3 loop: CASRWARDTEAFF. The CDR3 DNA follows: TGTGCCAGCCGGTGGGCGAGGGACACTGAAGCTTTCTTT.